A single sample is the source of the 13 T cell receptor beta chains below, sequenced in a study of T-cell memory formation after mild COVID-19. Each CDR3 protein gets one entry after TCRdb re-called the 5' RACE reads with MiXCR. The sample holds 250,000 to 350,000 distinct CDR3 sequences; approximately 19% are singletons and the top ten take roughly 21%. The specimen sequenced was PBMCs or a T cell subset sorted from them (not recorded which). The source is a man younger than 35 who had mild COVID-19 (a few samples of this study predate the infection). Cell type and time point are not known.

V and J are TRBV11-2 and TRBJ1-4; D uncertain. The CDR3 is made up of 16 amino acids. CDR1 SGHAT and CDR2 FQNNGV come from the germline V gene. V was trimmed by 5 bases and J by 3 bases, leaving 16 bases between them. The CDR3 is CASSPVVGVPNEKLFF. The CDR3 nucleotides are TGTGCCAGCAGCCCAGTGGTCGGGGTCCCTAATGAAAAACTGTTTTTT.

This clonotype has just a few counts. V is TRBV7-9 and J is TRBJ1-2; no clear D gene. The ends were cut back, 4 bases at V and 4 bases at J, with 10 bases in the middle. The CDR3 is made up of 13 amino acids. Per the germline V gene, CDR1 is SEHNR and CDR2 is FQNEAQ (reference sequence). The CDR3 DNA is TGTGCCAGCAGCTGGCTGGTTGGCTATGGCTACACCTTC. Translated, it gives CASSWLVGYGYTF.

The chain employs TRBV7-3 and TRBJ2-3; 10 bases agree with TRBD2. CDR1 and CDR2 (germline): SGHTA, FQGTGA. Trimming took 5 bases from V and 2 from J; bases not matched to a gene: 16. The CDR3 length is 19 residues. The DNA for the CDR3 is TGTGCCAGCAGCACCCTCGGGGGGCTAGCGGGGGCGAACACAGATACGCAGTATTTT. Translating it yields CASSTLGGLAGANTDTQYF. Complete variable domain (other parts from reference TRBV7-3 and TRBJ2-3): GAGVSQTPSNKVTEKGKYVELRCDPISGHTALYWYRQSLGQGPEFLIYFQGTGAADDSGLPNDRFFAVRPEGSVSTLKIQRTERGDSAVYLCASSTLGGLAGANTDTQYFGPGTRLTVL.

This clonotype was counted only a few times. The chain employs TRBV2 and TRBJ2-7; no definite D call. This CDR3 region has 12 residues. CDR1 is SNHLY, CDR2 FYNNEI, per germline. V was pared by 8 bases and J by 2 bases, with 10 bases between. The CDR3 region is CASATGTYEQYF. The DNA of the CDR3 is TGTGCCAGCGCTACTGGAACCTACGAGCAGTACTTC.

This clonotype was detected only once. The chain combines TRBV19 with TRBJ2-1, with D perhaps matching TRBD1 (5 bases). The V gene lost 10 bases and the J gene lost 4 bases, with 20 bases spanning the gap. The germline V gene has CDR1 LNHDA and CDR2 SQIVND (reference sequence). CDR3 length: 15 amino acids. CDR3 sequence: CATTSPDSVYNEQFF. The CDR3 nucleotides read TGTGCCACCACATCCCCCGACAGCGTATACAATGAGCAGTTCTTC. Drawing the rest from reference TRBV19 and TRBJ2-1, the complete variable domain is DGGITQSPKYLFRKEGQNVTLSCEQNLNHDAMYWYRQDPGQGLRLIYYSQIVNDFQKGDIAEGYSVSREKKESFPLTVTSAQKNPTAFYLCATTSPDSVYNEQFFGPGTRLTVL.

This chain uses TRBV28 with TRBJ1-2, with D perhaps TRBD1 (6 bases). This CDR3 has 14 residues. Per germline, CDR1 MDHEN and CDR2 SYDVKM. Between the trimmed V and J ends, which lost 6 bases and 6 bases, there was a span of 17 bases. CDR3 coding DNA: TGTGCCAGCAGAAGTGAGGGGGGGCTCGATGGCTACACCTTC. Amino acids: CASRSEGGLDGYTF.

V and J are TRBV15 and TRBJ2-5; D might be TRBD1 or TRBD2, each matching 5 bases. Germline assignment: CDR1 LNHNV and CDR2 YYDKDF (reference sequence). The CDR3 consists of 14 residues. Trimming took off 1 base at V and 7 bases at J, with 13 bases between the two ends. CDR3 residues: CATSRALFGATQYF. DNA for the CDR3: TGTGCCACCAGCAGAGCTTTGTTCGGGGCGACCCAGTACTTC.

This chain links TRBV4-3 with TRBJ2-3; 9 positions agree with TRBD2. Germline CDR1 reads LGHNA; CDR2 reads YSLEER. V lost 1 base and J lost 5; bases outside the gene matches: 10. There are 17 residues in the CDR3. The DNA of the CDR3 is TGCGCCAGCAGCCAAGTCTTGGCGGGGGGGCGGGGAGATACGCAGTATTTT. This gives the protein CASSQVLAGGRGDTQYF.

The chain has TRBV6-5 and TRBJ2-2; unclear D gene. CDR3 length: 14 residues. The V gene's germline CDR1 is MNHEY and CDR2 SVGAGI. Trimming took 1 base from V and 2 from J, leaving 5 bases between them. CDR3 DNA: TGTGCCAGCAGTTACTGGAGAAACACCGGGGAGCTGTTTTTT. Residues: CASSYWRNTGELFF.

Many counts were recorded for this clonotype. V and J are TRBV5-1 and TRBJ2-1; 12 bases map to TRBD2. Per germline, CDR1 SGHRS and CDR2 YFSETQ. The CDR3 spans 16 residues. Unmatched junction bases numbered 9, after V lost 3 bases and J lost 8 bases. For the CDR3, the DNA is TGCGCCAGCAGCTCCACTCTAGCGGGGGGGCTCTATGAGCAGTTCTTC. This translates into CASSSTLAGGLYEQFF.

The genes are TRBV29-1 and TRBJ2-1; TRBD2 aligns across 13 bases. Germline V gene lookup returns CDR1 SQVTM and CDR2 ANQGSEA. V was pared by 7 bases and J by 8 bases, with 11 bases of the junction left unmatched. This CDR3 has 15 amino acids. The CDR3 DNA follows: TGCAGCGGGATACTCGGGACTAGCGGGATATATGAGCAGTTCTTC. This encodes CSGILGTSGIYEQFF.

Note on this clonotype: Its ends do not fully match the called genes, so a read error is possible. This chain links TRBV7-2 with TRBJ2-3; D may be TRBD1 (5 bases). The CDR3 contains 15 residues. Germline CDR1 reads SGHTA; CDR2 reads FQGNSA. CDR3 loop: CASSNQGFRTDTLYF. The CDR3 nucleotides read TGTGCCAGCAGCAACCAGGGATTTCGCACAGATACGCTGTATTTT.

This clonotype was recorded a few times. The chain couples TRBV7-2 to TRBJ2-3; 8 bases map to TRBD2. V dropped 5 bases and J dropped 1; count of bases not matched to a gene: 5. CDR3 size: 15 residues. Germline values: CDR1 SGHTA, CDR2 FQGNSA. Here the CDR3 reads CASSLQLAGTDTQYF. Here the CDR3 DNA reads TGTGCCAGCAGCCTTCAACTAGCGGGCACAGATACGCAGTATTTT. The variable domain in full, with the rest retrieved from reference TRBV7-2 and TRBJ2-3, is GAGVSQSPSNKVTEKGKDVELRCDPISGHTALYWYRQSLGQGLEFLIYFQGNSAPDKSGLPSDRFSAERTGGSVSTLTIQRTQQEDSAVYLCASSLQLAGTDTQYFGPGTRLTVL.